Sequencing of this T cell receptor beta chain was carried out in a study of siplizumab effects on memory and regulatory T cells. The study, taken as a whole, reports: Naive T cells, seemingly more diverse than memory cells, seemed major alloresponse contributors.

Looked up from germline, CDR1 is SGHVS and CDR2 is FQNEAQ. V lost 5 bases, J lost 0 bases, and 11 bases lay in between. The CDR3 totals 15 residues. A remark on this clone: The antigen remains unidentified.

Only in-frame clones appear in the TCRdb table, and some are missing; sequencing was by immunoSEQ multiplex PCR. The table records 100,000 or so clones, under 95% of them present only once. V gene TRBV7-8 combines with J gene TRBJ1-3; D gene unclear. The clonotype was recovered from a human donor in good health. The material sequenced was Tregs sorted from blood. CDR3 nucleotide sequence: TGTGCCAGCAGCCGTGCGGCGATCTCTGGAAACACCATATATTTT. This codes for CASSRAAISGNTIYF.